These 18 T cell receptor beta chains originate from one sample sequenced in a study of cytomegalovirus exposure and HLA in healthy donors. The data were produced by immunoSEQ multiplex PCR, yet TCRdb's version contains in-frame clones alone and is incomplete. The table records 200,000 or so clones, 80% to 90% of them present only once. Sequencing was done on a sample of PBMCs. All receptors derive from a woman in her late teens or twenties in good health and CMV-seropositive.

In DNA form, the CDR3 reads TGTGCCAGCAGCTTAGGCAAATACGAGCAGTACTTC. Amino acids: CASSLGKYEQYF. The rearrangement uses TRBV13 and TRBJ2-7; D is unclear. The CDR3 is 12 amino acids. Germline-derived CDR1 and CDR2 are PRHDT and FYEKMQ (reference sequence). The V gene lost 0 bases and the J gene lost 4 bases, with 4 bases spanning the gap.

This chain uses TRBV7-8 with TRBJ1-1; 8 bases fit TRBD1. V shed 2 bases, J shed 3 bases, and the junction held 5 bases outside the gene matches. This CDR3 has 15 residues. CDR1 is SGHVS, CDR2 FQNEAQ, per germline. Here the CDR3 DNA reads TGTGCCAGCAGCTTAACCGGACAGGGTCACACTGAAGCTTTCTTT. This sequence encodes CASSLTGQGHTEAFF.

The chain carries TRBV28 and TRBJ1-2; D gene uncertain. Germline lookup yields CDR1 MDHEN and CDR2 SYDVKM. V lost 7 bases and J lost 4, with 13 bases in between. The CDR3 sequence is 13 residues long. The CDR3 reads CASKRGIGYGYTF. CDR3 nucleotide sequence: TGTGCCAGCAAGAGAGGGATCGGCTATGGCTACACCTTC.

This chain connects TRBV28 to TRBJ2-7; D is perhaps TRBD1 (6 bases). This CDR3 is built from 14 residues. Trimming removed 3 bases at V and 1 base at J, with 10 bases between. Germline values: CDR1 MDHEN, CDR2 SYDVKM. CDR3 DNA: TGTGCCAGCAGTTTCCAGGGGCTATCCTACGAGCAGTACTTC. Translated, it gives CASSFQGLSYEQYF.

The rearrangement uses TRBV6-5 and TRBJ2-7; TRBD1 might be the D (6 bases). CDR1 MNHEY and CDR2 SVGAGI come from the germline V gene. V dropped 0 bases and J dropped 2 bases, with 8 bases sitting between them. This CDR3 contains 14 residues. The CDR3 DNA sequence: TGTGCCAGCAGTTACTCCGGGACACCCTACGAGCAGTACTTC. Its translation: CASSYSGTPYEQYF.

The table lists this clone with a few counts. The chain uses TRBV11-2 and TRBJ2-7; 9 bases align to TRBD2. CDR3 length: 15 residues. J was trimmed by 2 bases and V by 0 bases; bases with no gene match: 2. Germline V gene data show CDR1 as SGHAT and CDR2 as FQNNGV. The CDR3 here is CASSLELAGTYEQYF. As DNA, the CDR3 is TGTGCCAGCAGCTTAGAACTAGCGGGCACCTACGAGCAGTACTTC.

This sequence joins TRBV14 and TRBJ2-5; D uncertain. This CDR3 is built from 12 residues. Trimming shortened V by 1 base and J by 5 bases, and 5 bases separated the two germline ends. CDR1 SGHDN and CDR2 FVKESK come from the germline V gene. The CDR3 spells CASSQAFETQYF. CDR3 DNA sequence: TGTGCCAGCAGCCAAGCTTTTGAGACCCAGTACTTC.

The genes are TRBV5-5 and TRBJ1-5; 7 bases are shared with TRBD1. Unmatched junction bases numbered 4, after V lost 0 bases and J lost 4 bases. The length of the CDR3 is 15 residues. Per the germline V gene, CDR1 is SGHKS and CDR2 is YYEKEE (reference sequence). This CDR3 is CASSLGQGRNQPQHF. In DNA form, the CDR3 reads TGTGCCAGCAGCTTGGGACAGGGCAGGAATCAGCCCCAGCATTTT.

This clone has just one count. The rearrangement joins TRBV5-1 to TRBJ2-1; 7 positions match TRBD1. The V gene's germline CDR1 is SGHRS and CDR2 YFSETQ. Trimming cost V 3 bases and J 5 bases; bases outside gene matches: 8. The CDR3 is 15 amino acids. CDR3 region: CASSSGTAYHNEQFF. DNA for the CDR3: TGCGCCAGCAGCTCCGGGACAGCCTATCACAATGAGCAGTTCTTC.

This rearrangement joins TRBV21-1 to TRBJ2-7; the DNA was not compared with TRBD2, the D call given in the table. TRBV21-1 is described as a pseudogene. CDR3 length: 17 residues. The CDR3 DNA reads as TGTGCCAGCAGCAAAGCTCACAATAGCGGGAAGGGGGACGAGCAGTACTTC. This translates into CASSKAHNSGKGDEQYF.

This clone has a handful of counts. V usage is TRBV28 and J usage is TRBJ2-7; D unresolved. The germline V and J ends were trimmed by 4 bases and 0 bases, with 4 bases remaining between them. This CDR3 has 12 residues. Germline CDR1 is MDHEN and CDR2 is SYDVKM. The CDR3 DNA is TGTGCCAGCAGTTCCGGCTCCTACGAGCAGTACTTC. Translating it yields CASSSGSYEQYF.

The chain employs TRBV30 and TRBJ1-1; D is undetermined. Deletions cut 2 bases from V and 1 base from J, with 8 bases between. Germline assignment: CDR1 GTSNPN and CDR2 SVGIG (reference sequence). The CDR3 extends over 13 amino acids. The CDR3 region is CAWSYTANTEAFF. CDR3 coding DNA: TGTGCCTGGAGTTACACAGCGAACACTGAAGCTTTCTTT.

The table lists this clone with a count of one. The rearrangement uses TRBV30 and TRBJ1-4; no clear D gene. The CDR3 totals 13 residues. CDR1 and CDR2 from the germline V gene are GTSNPN and SVGIG (reference sequence). Trimming took 2 bases from V and 6 from J, leaving 10 bases between them. CDR3 region: CAWSPNVDEKLFF. The CDR3 nucleotides are TGTGCCTGGAGTCCCAACGTAGATGAAAAACTGTTTTTT. The whole variable domain, remainder taken from reference TRBV30 and TRBJ1-4, is SQTIHQWPATLVQPVGSPLSLECTVEGTSNPNLYWYRQAAGRGLQLLFYSVGIGQISSEVPQNLSASRPQDRQFILSSKKLLLSDSGFYLCAWSPNVDEKLFFGSGTQLSVL.

This chain uses TRBV15 with TRBJ2-5; perhaps TRBD1 as D (5 bases). Germline CDR1 LNHNV, CDR2 YYDKDF (reference sequence). This CDR3 has 14 amino acids. The V end was cut by 5 bases, the J end by 4 bases, with 14 bases between. The CDR3 spells CATSASGWGETQYF. The CDR3 DNA reads TGTGCCACCAGCGCGTCAGGGTGGGGAGAGACCCAGTACTTC.

V gene TRBV2 combines with J gene TRBJ2-5; 7 bases are shared with TRBD1. Germline V CDR1 and CDR2: SNHLY, FYNNEI. The CDR3 is 15 residues long. The V gene end was trimmed by 7 bases and the J gene end by 2 bases; junction bases not matched to a gene: 10. CDR3 in DNA: TGTGCCAGCAAATCCTTCGGGACAGCTCAAGAGACCCAGTACTTC. Translating it yields CASKSFGTAQETQYF.

The V gene is TRBV5-4, the J gene TRBJ1-1; D may be TRBD1 (5 bases). This CDR3 contains 13 residues. The V end was cut by 3 bases, the J end by 11 bases, with 17 bases between. Germline V gene sequence: CDR1 SGHNT, CDR2 YYREEE (reference sequence). CDR3 protein: CASSSPGGEGAFF. For the CDR3, the DNA is TGTGCCAGCAGCTCTCCCGGGGGGGAGGGTGCTTTCTTT.

This clone was recorded only once. The gene calls are TRBV11-2 and TRBJ2-1; D remains ambiguous. The V gene lost 6 bases and the J gene lost 0 bases, with 12 bases spanning the gap. Germline lookup yields CDR1 SGHAT and CDR2 FQNNGV. The CDR3 covers 15 residues. The chain's CDR3 is CASSSDASSYNEQFF. CDR3 sequence (DNA): TGTGCCAGCAGTTCTGACGCTAGCTCCTACAATGAGCAGTTCTTC.

This clone was detected once. The chain is built from TRBV2 and TRBJ2-5, with D maybe TRBD2 (6 bases). CDR1 SNHLY and CDR2 FYNNEI come from the germline V gene. The CDR3 is 12 residues long. The V end was cut by 8 bases, the J end by 1 base, with 8 bases between. The CDR3 sequence: CASLAPQETQYF. In nucleotides, the CDR3 is TGTGCCAGCCTAGCGCCCCAAGAGACCCAGTACTTC. Full variable domain (remainder filled in from reference TRBV2 and TRBJ2-5): EPEVTQTPSHQVTQMGQEVILRCVPISNHLYFYWYRQILGQKVEFLVSFYNNEISEKSEIFDDQFSVERPDGSNFTLKIRSTKLEDSAMYFCASLAPQETQYFGPGTRLLVL.